These T cell receptor beta chains were read from a single sample in a study of T cell responses to AZD1222 COVID-19 vaccine. Sequenced by immunoSEQ multiplex PCR; TCRdb stores in-frame clones only, minus some. The table has around 160,000 clones, 91% seen once. The sample here was peripheral blood, taken on day 0 of AZD1222 vaccination. Receptor source: an adult in good health. The CDR3 runs from the conserved cysteine through the conserved F or W. A D gene is named only where the DNA matches it firmly. For some rows the clone size is stated as once, few or many, or as a class when expanded; others skip it.

>TRBV10-3|.|TRBJ2-7|14|.
CATWEDSVPYEQYF
TGTGCCACCTGGGAGGACAGCGTACCCTACGAGCAGTACTTC
>TRBV29-1|.|TRBJ2-5|12|.
CSVGEGGETQYF
TGCAGCGTTGGTGAGGGCGGGGAGACCCAGTACTTC
>TRBV7-6|.|TRBJ2-7|15|TRBD2
CASSMGLADSYEQYF
TGTGCCAGCAGCATGGGACTAGCGGACTCCTACGAGCAGTACTTC
>TRBV4-2|once|TRBJ1-6|17|TRBD1
CASSRQGRYSDHSPLHF
TGTGCCAGCAGCCGACAGGGTAGATATTCGGACCATTCACCCCTCCACTTT
>TRBV29-1|.|TRBJ2-7|13|.
CSVEVQPFYEQYF
TGCAGCGTTGAAGTACAGCCGTTCTACGAGCAGTACTTC
>TRBV6-6|.|TRBJ1-1|12|.
CASRHPLNEAFF
TGTGCCAGCAGACACCCACTAAATGAAGCTTTCTTT
>TRBV2|.|TRBJ1-3|15|.
CASNPPGFSGNTIYF
TGTGCCAGCAACCCCCCTGGCTTCTCTGGAAACACCATATATTTT
>TRBV4-3|.|TRBJ1-5|18|TRBD1
CASSQSISVRQGAQPQHF
TGCGCCAGCAGCCAATCTATTTCCGTTCGACAGGGAGCTCAGCCCCAGCATTTT
>TRBV7-3|.|TRBJ2-2|13|.
CASSPWATGELFF
TGTGCCAGCAGCCCTTGGGCCACCGGGGAGCTGTTTTTT
>TRBV5-6|.|TRBJ2-1|15|TRBD2
CASSDGLAGGFEQFF
TGTGCCAGCAGCGACGGACTAGCGGGGGGGTTTGAGCAGTTCTTC
>TRBV28|.|TRBJ1-5|15|TRBD1
CASGDPGQGNQPQHF
TGTGCCAGCGGAGATCCGGGACAGGGGAATCAGCCCCAGCATTTT
>TRBV4-3|.|TRBJ2-7|20|TRBD1
CASSQDAPRDSYFSSYEQYF
TGCGCCAGCAGCCAAGACGCCCCCCGGGACAGTTACTTTAGCTCCTACGAGCAGTACTTC
>TRBV5-1|.|TRBJ2-1|11|.
CASSGGYEQFF
TGCGCCAGCAGTGGTGGGTATGAGCAGTTCTTC
>TRBV5-1|.|TRBJ2-5|13|.
CASSLEGEETQYF
TGCGCCAGCAGCTTGGAGGGGGAGGAGACCCAGTACTTC
>TRBV2|.|TRBJ1-1|14|TRBD1
CASGETGLNTEAFF
TGTGCCAGCGGCGAGACAGGGTTGAACACTGAAGCTTTCTTT
>TRBV14|.|TRBJ2-1|14|.
CASSQAAAPNEQFF
TGTGCCAGCAGCCAAGCGGCTGCCCCCAATGAGCAGTTCTTC
>TRBV6-5|.|TRBJ2-4|16|TRBD2
CASSYGSGGRLDIQYF
TGTGCCAGCAGTTACGGGTCTGGCGGGAGGTTAGACATTCAGTACTTC
>TRBV15|.|TRBJ2-7|17|.
CATSRGSIRGLFHEQYF
TGTGCCACCAGCAGAGGGTCGATCAGGGGTCTTTTCCACGAGCAGTACTTC
>TRBV28|.|TRBJ1-2|14|.
CASSTGVANYGYTF
TGTGCCAGCAGTACGGGGGTGGCCAACTATGGCTACACCTTC
>TRBV6-2/TRBV6-3|.|TRBJ2-7|14|.
CASSPHIDGYEQYF
TGTGCCAGCAGTCCCCACATAGACGGCTACGAGCAGTACTTC
>TRBV18|once|TRBJ1-5|13|.
CASSPRAPQPQHF
TGTGCCAGCTCACCACGGGCCCCTCAGCCCCAGCATTTT
>TRBV4-2|.|TRBJ2-7|15|.
CASSHGLANSYEQYF
TGTGCCAGCAGCCACGGACTTGCGAACTCCTACGAGCAGTACTTC
>TRBV28|.|TRBJ1-6|12|.
CATSGVYSPLHF
TGTGCCACGTCAGGGGTGTATTCACCCCTCCACTTT